This record concerns one T cell receptor (beta chain) sequence. Nucleic acids came from premalignant or tumor cells enriched by macro-dissection. Assay: immunoSEQ multiplex PCR; the TCRdb copy retains only in-frame clones and omits some. There are 35,000 or so clones in the sample; 74% occur only once, and about 6.5% lies in the top ten. The CDR3 has 12 amino acids. Looked up from germline, CDR1 is MNHNY and CDR2 is SVGAGI (reference sequence). Trimming stripped 7 bases from V and 8 bases from J, with 12 bases between. This record comes from a study of immune evolution from preneoplasia to lung adenocarcinoma.

The receptor comes from a person between 55 and 69 years old with lung adenocarcinoma. The V and J genes are TRBV6-6 and TRBJ2-4; D not resolved. Sequenced sample: FFPE invasive lung adenocarcinoma tissue. The CDR3 DNA follows: TGTGCCAGCACCTATGACACGGACATTCAGTACTTC. Residues: CASTYDTDIQYF.